These 27 T cell receptor beta chains came from one sample sequenced in a study of cytomegalovirus exposure and HLA in healthy donors. Primers for the PCR totalled 60 Vbeta and 13 Jbeta. Here immunoSEQ multiplex PCR was the method, and the copy in TCRdb shows in-frame clones only, minus some. The sample records some 130,000 clones, 75% to 80% being singletons. Sequenced material: PBMCs. Receptor source: a man aged 30 to 45 in good health and CMV-seronegative.

The chain links TRBV7-9 to TRBJ2-1; 7 bases fit TRBD2. The ends lost 1 base at V and 16 bases at J; junction bases unmatched: 13. CDR1 SEHNR and CDR2 FQNEAQ come from the germline V gene (reference sequence). CDR3 size: 14 residues. The CDR3 is CASSLEAPRENNFF. CDR3 coding DNA: TGTGCCAGCAGCTTAGAGGCTCCGCGGGAGAATAACTTCTTC.

This clone was counted between two and nine times. CDR3 in amino acids: CASSPTGDGTGELFF. The CDR3 DNA reads TGTGCCAGCAGCCCGACAGGGGATGGTACCGGGGAGCTGTTTTTT. V and J are TRBV7-3 and TRBJ2-2, with TRBD1 matching over 8 bases. Germline assignment: CDR1 SGHTA and CDR2 FQGTGA. Unmatched junction bases numbered 7, after V lost 5 bases and J lost 5 bases. The CDR3 sequence is 15 residues long.

The chain's CDR3 is CASSPPEGVRDYGYTF. CDR3 DNA sequence: TGTGCCAGCAGCCCCCCCGAGGGGGTTCGGGACTATGGCTACACCTTC. V and J are TRBV7-9 and TRBJ1-2; a possible D gene is TRBD1 (6 bases). The length of the CDR3 is 16 residues. V dropped 5 bases and J dropped 3 bases, with 19 bases sitting between them. Germline V lookup: CDR1 SEHNR, CDR2 FQNEAQ (reference sequence).

This rearrangement joins TRBV29-1 to TRBJ2-1; TRBD2 agrees at 7 bases. CDR1 and CDR2 from the germline V gene are SQVTM and ANQGSEA. Trimming at V came to 3 bases and at J to 1 base, leaving 6 bases not matched to a gene. This CDR3 has 15 residues. Written as DNA, the CDR3 is TGCAGCGTTGACACTCCCGGGAGGTCCTACAATGAGCAGTTCTTC. Its protein is CSVDTPGRSYNEQFF.

The V and J genes are TRBV11-3 and TRBJ2-7; D remains unclear. The CDR3 is made up of 16 amino acids. V was pared by 1 base and J by 2 bases, with 15 bases between. CDR1 and CDR2 (germline): SGHNT, YENEEA. DNA for the CDR3: TGTGCCAGCAGCTTAGGTCCTAGAAAAACCCCCTACGAGCAGTACTTC. The encoded protein is CASSLGPRKTPYEQYF.

The chain recombines TRBV5-1 with TRBJ2-3; TRBD1 agrees at 7 bases. V was pared by 2 bases and J by 2 bases, with 5 bases of the junction left unmatched. CDR1 SGHRS and CDR2 YFSETQ come from the germline V gene. CDR3 length equals 15 residues. In nucleotides, the CDR3 is TGCGCCAGCAGCTTCCAGGGACAGACCACAGATACGCAGTATTTT. Its protein product is CASSFQGQTTDTQYF.

The V gene is TRBV30, the J gene TRBJ1-3; 7 bases fit TRBD1. The CDR3 sequence is 12 residues long. After removal of 7 bases from V and 2 bases from J, the junction contained 2 bases not matched to a gene. CDR1 is GTSNPN and CDR2 is SVGIG in the germline V gene (reference sequence). The CDR3 region has the DNA TGTGCCTACCAGGGGGCTGGAAACACCATATATTTT. Translating it yields CAYQGAGNTIYF.

The DNA for the CDR3 is TGCGCCAGCAGCCCCCAGGGGACGACTAACTATGGCTACACCTTC. This codes for CASSPQGTTNYGYTF. V is TRBV4-1 and J is TRBJ1-2, with D possibly being TRBD1 (6 bases). CDR3 size: 15 residues. Germline CDR1 reads MGHRA; CDR2 reads YSYEKL. Trimming pared 4 bases from V and 0 bases from J, leaving 12 bases between.

The V gene is TRBV4-2, the J gene TRBJ2-1, with TRBD2 matching over 8 bases. Germline V gene lookup returns CDR1 LGHNA and CDR2 YNFKEQ. This CDR3 spans 14 amino acids. The J segment lost 8 bases and the V segment lost 3 bases, leaving 6 bases of the junction unmatched. The CDR3 loop is CASSHGLARDEQFF. In DNA, the CDR3 is TGTGCCAGCAGCCACGGACTAGCCCGCGATGAGCAGTTCTTC.

This chain connects TRBV7-9 to TRBJ2-2, with 9 bases aligning to TRBD2. The V and J ends lost 4 bases and 7 bases, in that order; junction bases with no gene match: 7. The CDR3 runs to 15 residues. Germline loops: CDR1 SEHNR, CDR2 FQNEAQ (reference sequence). This chain's CDR3 is CASSWTSEASGELFF. CDR3 coding DNA: TGTGCCAGCAGCTGGACTAGCGAGGCGAGCGGGGAGCTGTTTTTT.

V and J are TRBV4-1 and TRBJ2-2; 12 positions match TRBD2. The CDR3 consists of 19 residues. Germline trimming cut 4 bases from V and 2 bases from J; bases unmatched to any gene: 11. The germline CDR1 and CDR2 sequences are MGHRA and YSYEKL. The CDR3 DNA reads TGCGCCAGCAGCCCCCCATATAGGACTAGCGGGACAAACACCGGGGAGCTGTTTTTT. This gives the protein CASSPPYRTSGTNTGELFF.

Only a few counts were recorded for this clone. The chain recombines TRBV5-6 with TRBJ2-1, with TRBD2 matching over 7 bases. CDR3 length: 17 amino acids. The V gene end was trimmed by 4 bases and the J gene end by 2 bases; junction bases not matched to a gene: 12. Germline lookup yields CDR1 SGHDT and CDR2 YYEEEE. CDR3 nucleotide sequence: TGTGCCAGCAGCCTGCGGGGGATCCCTCCTACCTACAATGAGCAGTTCTTC. This sequence encodes CASSLRGIPPTYNEQFF.

V gene TRBV7-9 combines with J gene TRBJ2-1, with 7 bases that match TRBD1. Germline CDR1 SEHNR, CDR2 FQNEAQ (reference sequence). CDR3 size: 13 residues. With V trimmed by 5 bases and J by 6 bases, 4 bases remained unmatched. Written as DNA, the CDR3 is TGTGCCAGCAGCCCAGAGGGGGCCAATGAGCAGTTCTTC. Its protein product is CASSPEGANEQFF.

This clone qualifies as medium-sized. The chain is built from TRBV5-5 and TRBJ2-7, with 7 bases aligning to TRBD2. The V segment lost 5 bases and the J segment 1 base; nucleotides outside the gene matches: 12. Germline CDR1 SGHKS, CDR2 YYEKEE (reference sequence). The CDR3 consists of 16 residues. CDR3 DNA sequence: TGTGCCAGCAGTCCCGGGACTATATCTACATCCTACGAGCAGTACTTC. This translates into CASSPGTISTSYEQYF.

This clone was counted a single time. The chain has TRBV4-1 and TRBJ2-1; tentatively, D is TRBD2 (7 bases). CDR3 length: 16 residues. Germline loops: CDR1 MGHRA, CDR2 YSYEKL. The V and J ends lost 3 bases and 0 bases respectively, with 12 bases between them. CDR3 in amino acids: CASSHGGGSSYNEQFF. The CDR3 coding sequence is TGCGCCAGCAGCCACGGGGGCGGGAGCTCCTACAATGAGCAGTTCTTC.

V and J are TRBV5-1 and TRBJ2-1; TRBD2 matches at 10 bases. Germline trimming cut 3 bases from V and 4 bases from J; bases unmatched to any gene: 10. The CDR3 consists of 17 residues. Germline-derived CDR1 and CDR2 are SGHRS and YFSETQ. The DNA of the CDR3 is TGCGCCAGCAGCTCCGGGAGCGGGAGGGCCTGGTACAATGAGCAGTTCTTC. Protein sequence: CASSSGSGRAWYNEQFF.

V usage is TRBV5-1 and J usage is TRBJ2-3, with D perhaps matching TRBD2 (6 bases). Deletions cut 0 bases from V and 0 bases from J, with 17 bases between. Germline CDR1 is SGHRS and CDR2 is YFSETQ. The CDR3 loop spans 18 amino acids. This CDR3 is CASSLVGVLATSTDTQYF. CDR3 coding DNA: TGCGCCAGCAGCTTGGTTGGGGTGCTAGCGACTAGCACAGATACGCAGTATTTT.

The chain couples TRBV19 to TRBJ2-3; perhaps TRBD1 as D (6 bases). Germline V gene lookup returns CDR1 LNHDA and CDR2 SQIVND (reference sequence). The CDR3 is 14 amino acids. Trimming left V 5 bases short and J 2 bases short, with 11 bases between. CDR3 sequence (DNA): TGTGCCAGTAGTCCCCAGGGGAACACAGATACGCAGTATTTT. Protein: CASSPQGNTDTQYF.

V and J are TRBV4-1 and TRBJ2-6; unclear D gene. The CDR3 has 16 residues. V lost 0 bases and J lost 0, with 6 bases in between. Germline CDR1 MGHRA, CDR2 YSYEKL. The CDR3: CASSQDGHSGANVLTF. Here the CDR3 DNA reads TGCGCCAGCAGCCAAGATGGCCACTCTGGGGCCAACGTCCTGACTTTC.

The chain links TRBV6-5 to TRBJ2-7, with 7 nucleotides matching TRBD1. The CDR3 loop spans 16 amino acids. Trimming removed 2 bases from V and 3 bases from J; junction bases left unmatched: 10. CDR1 MNHEY and CDR2 SVGAGI come from the germline V gene. The CDR3 region has the DNA TGTGCCAGCAGTTACGGTCGTTGGGACAGTATCTACGAGCAGTACTTC. It is translated as CASSYGRWDSIYEQYF.

The CDR3 DNA is TGTGCCAGCAGCCTAGGACTAGCGGGAGGGTCAGATACGCAGTATTTT. As protein: CASSLGLAGGSDTQYF. The genes are TRBV7-3 and TRBJ2-3, with 15 bases that match TRBD2. J lost 4 bases, V lost 5 bases, and 4 bases had no gene match. The CDR3 consists of 16 residues. Germline lookup yields CDR1 SGHTA and CDR2 FQGTGA.

The chain joins TRBV19 to TRBJ2-3; perhaps TRBD1 as D (5 bases). CDR1 is LNHDA and CDR2 is SQIVND in the germline V gene (reference sequence). The ends were cut back, 5 bases at V and 1 base at J, with 10 bases in the middle. This CDR3 is built from 14 residues. CDR3 sequence (DNA): TGTGCCAGTAGTGGCTGGGGCGGCACAGATACGCAGTATTTT. Translating it yields CASSGWGGTDTQYF.

V is TRBV14 and J is TRBJ2-1, with D uncertain. Germline loops: CDR1 SGHDN, CDR2 FVKESK. The CDR3 has 13 residues. V lost 0 bases to trimming and J lost 9 bases, with 9 bases between them. CDR3 in DNA: TGTGCCAGCAGCCAAGATCTAGAAGCTGAGCAGTTCTTC. This encodes CASSQDLEAEQFF. The entire variable domain, with the rest obtained from reference TRBV14 and TRBJ2-1, is as follows: EAGVTQFPSHSVIEKGQTVTLRCDPISGHDNLYWYRRVMGKEIKFLLHFVKESKQDESGMPNNRFLAERTGGTYSTLKVQPAELEDSGVYFCASSQDLEAEQFFGPGTRLTVL.

The CDR3 sequence: CASSRPDTQYF. CDR3 in DNA: TGTGCCAGCAGTCGTCCCGATACGCAGTATTTT. V gene TRBV28 combines with J gene TRBJ2-3; D gene unclear. This CDR3 contains 11 residues. The V gene lost 5 bases and the J gene lost 6 bases, with 6 bases spanning the gap. Germline CDR1 and CDR2: MDHEN and SYDVKM.

This clone has a handful of counts. J is TRBJ1-5 and V is TRBV6-6, with a tentative D call TRBD1 (5 bases). Deletions cut 2 bases from V and 2 bases from J, with 7 bases between. Germline V CDR1 and CDR2: MNHNY, SVGAGI (reference sequence). There are 14 residues in the CDR3. The CDR3 spells CASSYGAGNQPQHF. The CDR3 coding sequence is TGTGCCAGCAGTTACGGGGCTGGCAATCAGCCCCAGCATTTT.

This clone has only a few counts. The rearrangement links TRBV15 to TRBJ2-3, with D possibly being TRBD2 (5 bases). Between the trimmed V and J ends, which lost 3 bases and 1 base, there was a span of 11 bases. Germline CDR1 is LNHNV and CDR2 is YYDKDF (reference sequence). This CDR3 region has 15 residues. The CDR3 is CATSSRGWGTDTQYF. In DNA form, the CDR3 reads TGTGCCACCAGCAGCCGGGGTTGGGGCACAGATACGCAGTATTTT.

The chain couples TRBV6-1 to TRBJ2-5; a possible D gene is TRBD1 (6 bases). Germline CDR1 reads MNHNS; CDR2 reads SASEGT. CDR3 length equals 15 residues. The CDR3 reads CASARQGLGRETQYF. As DNA, the CDR3 is TGTGCAAGCGCCCGGCAGGGGTTGGGGCGAGAGACCCAGTACTTC.